This is a list of T cell receptor beta chains from one sample in a study of identical twins. TCRdb re-analysed the 5' RACE reads in MiXCR, keeping a single row per CDR3 protein. The sample contains hundreds of thousands of distinct CDR3 sequences, around a sixth of which appear only once. In addition, the sample was reused for a study of T cells expressing NK-cell markers.

What was sequenced was PBMCs. The receptors derive from a woman in her late teens or twenties in good health. Both conserved end residues are part of each CDR3. The order of the fields is clone size, V gene, J gene, D gene, CDR3 DNA, CDR3 protein. The D gene is left open where the match is weak. Where a row states a size, it is once, few, many or the class of an expanded clone; other rows omit it.

>-|TRBV20-1|TRBJ2-4|-
TGCAGTGCTAGAGAGGGGCAGCTAGCCAAAAACATTCAGTACTTC
CSAREGQLAKNIQYF
>-|TRBV10-3|TRBJ1-2|-
TGTGCCATCAGTGGGGCCCGGGTCGCCGGAGGGGGCTACACCTTC
CAISGARVAGGGYTF
>many|TRBV12-3/TRBV12-4|TRBJ1-2|-
TGTGCCAGCAGTTTCGCGGCTTCTATGGTCTGCACCTTC
CASSFAASMVCTF
>-|TRBV6-5|TRBJ2-1|TRBD1
TGTGCCAGCAGATCTACAGGGGATGAGCAGTTCTTC
CASRSTGDEQFF
>few|TRBV3-1|TRBJ2-7|TRBD2
TGTGCCAGCGGCGGGGGTATCTCCTACGAGCAGTACTTC
CASGGGISYEQYF
>-|TRBV29-1|TRBJ2-3|-
TGCAGCGTTGATAAGGGTACTAGTCGAGGAGATACGCAGTATTTT
CSVDKGTSRGDTQYF
>-|TRBV20-1|TRBJ2-7|TRBD1
TGCAGTGCAAAAAGGGGGACAGGCTACGAGCAGTACTTC
CSAKRGTGYEQYF
>-|TRBV7-2|TRBJ2-2|-
TGTGCCAGCAGCTTAGAGGCGGGCGCGACCGGGGAGCTGTTTTTT
CASSLEAGATGELFF
>-|TRBV23-1|TRBJ2-1|-
TGCGCCAGCAGTCAATCTGGTGAGAGATACAATGAGCAGTTCTTC
CASSQSGERYNEQFF
>few|TRBV20-1|TRBJ2-7|-
TGCAGTGCTACTGGTAGGGGTTCCTACGAGCAGTACTTC
CSATGRGSYEQYF
>-|TRBV10-3|TRBJ2-3|-
TGTGCCATCAGTGAGTCGAAGTACGGGAGAGGCACAGATACGCAGTATTTT
CAISESKYGRGTDTQYF
>few|TRBV2|TRBJ1-2|-
TGTGCCAGCAATAGGGAATATGGCTACACCTTC
CASNREYGYTF
>many|TRBV5-1|TRBJ1-5|-
TGCGCCAGCAGCCCTCTTCCCGTGGAGGGGGGAAATCAGCCCCAGCATTTT
CASSPLPVEGGNQPQHF
>-|TRBV7-8|TRBJ2-4|-
TGTGCCAGCAGCGCCTTTCGGGACCCCCAAAACATTCAGTACTTC
CASSAFRDPQNIQYF
>many|TRBV20-1|TRBJ1-6|-
TGCAGTGCTAGTTTTGGTTCTTATAATTCACCCCTCCACTTT
CSASFGSYNSPLHF
>few|TRBV3-1|TRBJ2-7|-
TGTGCCAGCAGCCAAGCGCACAGTGACTACGAGCAGTACTTC
CASSQAHSDYEQYF